This T cell receptor beta chain was obtained from a study of T cells in Graves' hyperthyroidism and ophthalmopathy. Researchers amplified the TCR beta CDR3 regions from RNA transcripts. The study used the HTBI primer set for a first-round RT-PCR of the TCR CDR3. Using its own MiXCR run on the multiplex PCR reads, TCRdb lists one record per CDR3 protein. The repertoire consists of around 350,000 distinct CDR3 sequences, with about 14% occurring once and the leading ten covering around 20%. Per germline, CDR1 SGDLS and CDR2 YYNGEE. This CDR3 region has 12 residues. Trimming shortened V by 0 bases and J by 15 bases, and 10 bases separated the two germline ends.

This TCR came from a woman in her 30s with Graves' ophthalmopathy. Sequenced sample: blood. The chain uses TRBV9 and TRBJ1-6, with a tentative D call TRBD1 (6 bases). The CDR3 bases are TGTGCCAGCAGCGTAGGAGGGGGGCACCTCCACTTT. Encoded protein: CASSVGGGHLHF.